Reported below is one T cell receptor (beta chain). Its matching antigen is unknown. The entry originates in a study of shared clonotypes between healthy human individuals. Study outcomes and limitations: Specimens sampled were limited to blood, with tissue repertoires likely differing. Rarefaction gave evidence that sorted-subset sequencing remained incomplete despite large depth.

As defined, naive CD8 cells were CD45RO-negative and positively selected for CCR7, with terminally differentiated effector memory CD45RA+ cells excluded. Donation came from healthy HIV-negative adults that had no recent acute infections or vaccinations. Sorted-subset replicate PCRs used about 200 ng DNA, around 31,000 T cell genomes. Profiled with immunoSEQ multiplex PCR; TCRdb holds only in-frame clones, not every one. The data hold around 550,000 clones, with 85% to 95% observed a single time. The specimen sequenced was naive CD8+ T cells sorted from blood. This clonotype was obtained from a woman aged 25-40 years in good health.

The CDR3 spells CASSISRNTEAFF. Written as DNA, the CDR3 is TGTGCCAGCAGTATCTCACGAAACACTGAAGCTTTCTTT. The chain carries TRBV27 and TRBJ1-1; D remains unclear. The CDR3 spans 13 residues. Trimming removed 5 bases from V and 2 bases from J, with 9 bases in between. The germline gives CDR1 MNHEY, CDR2 SMNVEV (reference sequence).